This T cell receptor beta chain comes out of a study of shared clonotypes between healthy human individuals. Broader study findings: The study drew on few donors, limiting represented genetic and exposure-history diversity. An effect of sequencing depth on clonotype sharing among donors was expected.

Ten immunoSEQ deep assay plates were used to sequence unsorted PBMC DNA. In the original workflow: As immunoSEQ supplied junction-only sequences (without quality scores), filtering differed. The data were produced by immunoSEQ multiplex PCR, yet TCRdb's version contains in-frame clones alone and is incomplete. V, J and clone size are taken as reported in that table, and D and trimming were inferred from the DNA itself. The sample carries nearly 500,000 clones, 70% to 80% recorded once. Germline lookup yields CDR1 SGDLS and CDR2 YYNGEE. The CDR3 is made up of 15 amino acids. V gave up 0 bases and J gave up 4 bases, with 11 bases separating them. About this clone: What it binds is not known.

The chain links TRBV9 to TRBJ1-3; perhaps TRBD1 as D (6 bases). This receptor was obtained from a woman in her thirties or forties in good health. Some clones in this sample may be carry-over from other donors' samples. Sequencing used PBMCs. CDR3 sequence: CASSVGSGGGNTIYF. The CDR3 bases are TGTGCCAGCAGCGTAGGATCGGGGGGCGGAAACACCATATATTTT.